The text below deals with one TCR beta chain. This CDR3 is also generated by other DNA sequences in the sample. This sample stems from a study of T cell responses to AZD1222 COVID-19 vaccine. Assay used: immunoSEQ multiplex PCR; TCRdb lists only in-frame clones, some missing. The sample has 200,000 or so clones, 85% to 90% seen once. The germline V gene has CDR1 MNHEY and CDR2 SVGAGI. The V end lost 5 bases, the J end lost 3 bases, and 5 bases lay between the germline ends. CDR3 length equals 11 residues. This sequence was found in an adult in good health. The specimen comprised peripheral blood, sampled on day 0 of AZD1222 vaccination. J is TRBJ2-7 and V is TRBV6-5; possibly TRBD2 for D (5 bases). The CDR3 loop is CASSRGYEQYF. The CDR3 bases are TGTGCCAGCAGTCGGGGCTACGAGCAGTACTTC.